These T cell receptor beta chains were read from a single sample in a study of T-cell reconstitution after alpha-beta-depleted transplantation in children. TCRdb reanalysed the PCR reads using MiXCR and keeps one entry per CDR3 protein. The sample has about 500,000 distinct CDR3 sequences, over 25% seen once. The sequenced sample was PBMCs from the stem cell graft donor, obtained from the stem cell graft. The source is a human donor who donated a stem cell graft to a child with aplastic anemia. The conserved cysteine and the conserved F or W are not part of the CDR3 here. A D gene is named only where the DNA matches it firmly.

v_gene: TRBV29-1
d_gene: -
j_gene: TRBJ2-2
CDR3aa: SVDSWGPANTGELF

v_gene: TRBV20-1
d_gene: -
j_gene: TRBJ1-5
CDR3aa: SANSGWAGNQPQH

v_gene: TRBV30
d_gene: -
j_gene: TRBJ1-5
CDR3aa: AWSEGLSNQPQH

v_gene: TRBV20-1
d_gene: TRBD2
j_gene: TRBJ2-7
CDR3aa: SAGALAGGREYEQY

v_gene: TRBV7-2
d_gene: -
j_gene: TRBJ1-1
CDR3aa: ASSLRQGLTEAF

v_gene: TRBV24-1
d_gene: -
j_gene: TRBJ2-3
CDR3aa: ATSDPGRSAATQY

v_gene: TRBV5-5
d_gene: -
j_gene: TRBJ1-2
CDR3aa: ASSWTDSPYGYT

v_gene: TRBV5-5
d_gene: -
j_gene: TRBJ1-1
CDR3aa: ASSAAGPAMNTEAF

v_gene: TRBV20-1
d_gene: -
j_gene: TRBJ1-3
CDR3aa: SAHDRSSGNTIY

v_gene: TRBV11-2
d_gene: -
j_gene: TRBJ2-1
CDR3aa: ASSLDGSSSYNEQF

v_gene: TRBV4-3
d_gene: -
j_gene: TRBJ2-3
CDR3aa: ASSQDPGSFGLIGADTQY

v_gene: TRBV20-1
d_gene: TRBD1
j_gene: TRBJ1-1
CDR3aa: SARTTGGTEAF

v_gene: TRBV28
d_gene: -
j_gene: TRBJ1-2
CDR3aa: ASSFKYGYT

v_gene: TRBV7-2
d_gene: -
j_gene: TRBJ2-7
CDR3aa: ASSRPGLPSYEQY

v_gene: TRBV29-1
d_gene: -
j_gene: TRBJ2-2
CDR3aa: SVGGPGHTGELF

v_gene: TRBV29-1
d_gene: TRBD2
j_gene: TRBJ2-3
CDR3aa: SVDGASGTEIITDTQY

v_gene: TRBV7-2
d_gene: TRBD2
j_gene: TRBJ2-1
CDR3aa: ASTRDYSYNEQF

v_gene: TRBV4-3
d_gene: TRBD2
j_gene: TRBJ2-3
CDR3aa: ASSQGLAGGLVADTQY

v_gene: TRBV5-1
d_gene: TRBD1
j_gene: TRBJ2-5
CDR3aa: ASSLGQAQETQY

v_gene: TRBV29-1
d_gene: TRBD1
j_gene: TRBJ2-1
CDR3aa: SVEDGKGQGYEQF

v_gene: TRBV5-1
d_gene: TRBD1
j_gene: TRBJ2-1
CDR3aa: ASSFRDRGYNEQF

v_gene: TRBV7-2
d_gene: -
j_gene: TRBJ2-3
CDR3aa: ASSIAVGGSSTDTQY

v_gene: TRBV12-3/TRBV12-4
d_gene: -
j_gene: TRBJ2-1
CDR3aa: ASSAVARDNEQF

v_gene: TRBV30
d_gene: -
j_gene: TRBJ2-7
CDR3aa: AWGSGEQY

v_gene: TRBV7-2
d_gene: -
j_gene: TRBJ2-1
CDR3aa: ASSRDYSEQF

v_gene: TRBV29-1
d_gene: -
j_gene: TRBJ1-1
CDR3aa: SVAGRGNEAF

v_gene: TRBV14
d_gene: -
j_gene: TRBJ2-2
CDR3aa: ASSQAGGPRELF

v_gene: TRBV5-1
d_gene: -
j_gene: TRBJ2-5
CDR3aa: ASSSPVDRKTQY

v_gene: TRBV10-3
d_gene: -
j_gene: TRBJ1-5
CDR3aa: AISQDQPQH

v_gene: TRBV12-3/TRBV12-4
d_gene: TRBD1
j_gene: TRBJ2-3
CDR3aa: ASRRTGGIPDTQY

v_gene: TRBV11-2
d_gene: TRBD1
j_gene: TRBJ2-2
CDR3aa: ASSSRQGVDTGELF

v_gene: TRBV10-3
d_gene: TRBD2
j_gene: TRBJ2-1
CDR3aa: AISATSGRAGSEQF

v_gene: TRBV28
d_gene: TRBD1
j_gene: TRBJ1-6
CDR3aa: ASSPGTGLSPLH

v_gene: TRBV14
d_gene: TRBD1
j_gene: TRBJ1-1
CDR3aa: ASSRQGFTEAF

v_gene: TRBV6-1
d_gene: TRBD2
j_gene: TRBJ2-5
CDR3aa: ASSQAGGRQETQY

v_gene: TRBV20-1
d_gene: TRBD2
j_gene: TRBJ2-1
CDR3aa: SARRGLAGQF

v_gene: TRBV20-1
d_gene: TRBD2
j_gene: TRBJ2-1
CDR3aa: SAWTSGRSNEQF

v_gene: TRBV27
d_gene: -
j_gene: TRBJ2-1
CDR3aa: ASSQTTRAGANEQF

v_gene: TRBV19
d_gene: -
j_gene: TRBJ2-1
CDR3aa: ASSIGLALGEQF

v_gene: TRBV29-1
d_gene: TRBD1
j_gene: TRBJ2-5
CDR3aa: SVEFIFGTGRETQY

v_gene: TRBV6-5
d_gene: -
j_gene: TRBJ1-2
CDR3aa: ASSYSSNYGYT

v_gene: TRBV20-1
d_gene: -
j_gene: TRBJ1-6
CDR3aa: SAAGRRPSPLH

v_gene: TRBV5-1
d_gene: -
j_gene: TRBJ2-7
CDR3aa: ASSFGRIAYEQY

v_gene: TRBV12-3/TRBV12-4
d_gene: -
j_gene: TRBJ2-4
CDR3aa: ASSPSRENKNIQY

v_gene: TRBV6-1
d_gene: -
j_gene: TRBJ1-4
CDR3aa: ASSRGDANEKLF

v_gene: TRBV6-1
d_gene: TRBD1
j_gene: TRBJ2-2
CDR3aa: ASAGQGNTGELF

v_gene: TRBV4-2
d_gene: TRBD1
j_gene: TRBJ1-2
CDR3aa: ASSQVGQNYGYT

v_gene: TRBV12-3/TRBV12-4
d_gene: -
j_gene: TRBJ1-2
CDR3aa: ASSLRGGVSYGYT

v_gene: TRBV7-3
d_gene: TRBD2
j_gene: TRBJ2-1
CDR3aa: ASSLIGGASGRREQF

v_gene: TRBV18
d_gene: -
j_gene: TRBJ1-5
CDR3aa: ASSRPVGSNQPQH